A single sample gave rise to the 30 T cell receptor beta chains below, sequenced in a study of neoadjuvant anti-PD-1 for oral cavity cancer. Measured with immunoSEQ multiplex PCR; TCRdb has only the in-frame clones, and not every one. The sample lists about 42,000 clones; around 79% were seen once. Time point meaning: after neoadjuvant nivolumab, at surgical resection. The sequenced sample was PBMCs, obtained after nivolumab (anti-PD-1) treatment. These receptors were taken from a person between 40 and 85 years old with oral cavity squamous cell carcinoma.

The chain couples TRBV27 to TRBJ2-7; 8 nucleotides line up with TRBD1. Germline CDR1 and CDR2: MNHEY and SMNVEV (reference sequence). CDR3 length: 14 residues. After removal of 8 bases from V and 3 bases from J, the junction contained 9 bases not matched to a gene. The CDR3 DNA follows: TGTGCCAGCGCCGAACCAGGGGGCCACTACGAGCAGTACTTC. This codes for CASAEPGGHYEQYF.

The CDR3 region has the DNA TGTGCCAGCTCACCTCCCGGGGGAGCCTCCTACGAGCAGTACTTC. Protein: CASSPPGGASYEQYF. V usage is TRBV18 and J usage is TRBJ2-7; D is perhaps TRBD2 (6 bases). V was clipped by 3 bases and J by 0 bases, with 12 bases between them. The CDR3 consists of 15 residues. Germline V gives CDR1 KGHSH, CDR2 LQKENI.

This clone has just one count. The V call is TRBV5-1, the J call TRBJ2-5; D is perhaps TRBD1 (5 bases). V was cut by 6 bases and J by 5 bases, with 23 bases left in between. CDR1 and CDR2 from the germline V gene are SGHRS and YFSETQ. CDR3 length: 16 amino acids. Here the CDR3 DNA reads TGCGCCAGCAAGGAAAGGGGCCAGGGAAATTCGGAGACCCAGTACTTC. Amino acids: CASKERGQGNSETQYF.

J is TRBJ2-7 and V is TRBV28; D remains unclear. Trimming removed 8 bases at V and 2 bases at J, with 10 bases between. The germline V gene has CDR1 MDHEN and CDR2 SYDVKM. There are 12 residues in the CDR3. The CDR3 bases are TGTGCCAGCTGGGCAGCGACCTACGAGCAGTACTTC. Its translation is CASWAATYEQYF.

J is TRBJ1-5 and V is TRBV4-1, with D perhaps TRBD1 (6 bases). V lost 1 base and J 3 bases, leaving 25 bases between the germline ends. Germline CDR1 MGHRA, CDR2 YSYEKL. There are 20 residues in the CDR3. CDR3 DNA: TGCGCCAGCAGCCAAGTAATGGCCGGGGGCGCGACCAGGACCAATCAGCCCCAGCATTTT. Protein sequence: CASSQVMAGGATRTNQPQHF.

V is TRBV27 and J is TRBJ2-1; 7 bases are shared with TRBD2. This CDR3 is 15 amino acids long. Trimming cost V 4 bases and J 3 bases; bases outside gene matches: 6. Germline V gene sequence: CDR1 MNHEY, CDR2 SMNVEV (reference sequence). CDR3 loop: CASSSASGGYNEQFF. The CDR3 bases are TGTGCCAGCAGTTCTGCTAGCGGCGGCTACAATGAGCAGTTCTTC.

V is TRBV5-6 and J is TRBJ2-4; tentatively, D is TRBD1 or TRBD2 (5 bases each). Germline CDR1 and CDR2: SGHDT and YYEEEE. This CDR3 has 14 residues. Trimming left V 0 bases short and J 2 bases short, with 6 bases between. The CDR3 spells CASSLGGSKNIQYF. CDR3 nucleotides: TGTGCCAGCAGCTTGGGGGGGTCCAAAAACATTCAGTACTTC.

The V and J genes are TRBV9 and TRBJ1-1; D is unresolved. The CDR3 covers 13 residues. Trimming shortened V by 0 bases and J by 1 base, and 4 bases separated the two germline ends. Germline assignment: CDR1 SGDLS and CDR2 YYNGEE. The CDR3 sequence is CASSVATNTEAFF. Written as DNA, the CDR3 is TGTGCCAGCAGCGTAGCCACGAACACTGAAGCTTTCTTT.

J is TRBJ1-2 and V is TRBV19; possibly TRBD1 for D (5 bases). The CDR3 is made up of 14 amino acids. Germline V gives CDR1 LNHDA, CDR2 SQIVND (reference sequence). Trimming removed 1 base from V and 3 bases from J, with 9 bases in between. DNA of the CDR3: TGTGCCAGTAGTATAGGTCAGGGCGACTATGGCTACACCTTC. Its protein product is CASSIGQGDYGYTF.

The genes are TRBV5-4 and TRBJ2-2, with D perhaps assigned TRBD1 or TRBD2 (7 bases each). Germline CDR1 SGHNT, CDR2 YYREEE (reference sequence). CDR3 length: 16 residues. The V end was cut by 3 bases, the J end by 4 bases, with 16 bases between. The CDR3 protein is CASSSGRGRTTGELFF. The CDR3 DNA reads TGTGCCAGCAGCTCGGGGAGGGGGCGGACCACCGGGGAGCTGTTTTTT.

This clone has more than one count but fewer than ten. The chain joins TRBV10-3 to TRBJ2-2; D possibly corresponds to TRBD1 (6 bases). V was trimmed by 3 bases and J by 5 bases, leaving 19 bases between them. Germline V gene data show CDR1 as ENHRY and CDR2 as SYGVKD. This CDR3 has 17 amino acids. The CDR3 region is CAISDPLLGARTGELFF. The CDR3, as DNA: TGTGCCATCAGTGACCCGTTACTGGGGGCTAGGACCGGGGAGCTGTTTTTT.

This clone was picked up one time. The chain employs TRBV5-6 and TRBJ1-6; D ambiguous. Trimming took 2 bases from V and 7 from J, leaving 10 bases between them. Germline CDR1 is SGHDT and CDR2 is YYEEEE. CDR3 length: 14 residues. The CDR3 here is CASSFQDPNSPLHF. The CDR3 region has the DNA TGTGCCAGCAGCTTCCAGGACCCCAATTCACCCCTCCACTTT. The variable domain in full, with the rest retrieved from reference TRBV5-6 and TRBJ1-6, is DAGVTQSPTHLIKTRGQQVTLRCSPKSGHDTVSWYQQALGQGPQFIFQYYEEEERQRGNFPDRFSGHQFPNYSSELNVNALLLGDSALYLCASSFQDPNSPLHFGNGTRLTVT.

This clone is termed medium-sized (0.01 to 0.1%). The chain recombines TRBV15 with TRBJ1-1; tentative D call: TRBD1 (5 bases). The CDR3 sequence is 15 residues long. V dropped 1 base and J dropped 1 base, with 10 bases sitting between them. CDR1 is LNHNV and CDR2 is YYDKDF in the germline V gene (reference sequence). CDR3 DNA sequence: TGTGCCACCAGCAGAGGCAGGGAAAGGAACACTGAAGCTTTCTTT. Its translation: CATSRGRERNTEAFF.

The chain couples TRBV30 to TRBJ2-7, with D uncertain. V lost 3 bases and J 4 bases, leaving 10 bases between the germline ends. Germline-derived CDR1 and CDR2 are GTSNPN and SVGIG (reference sequence). This CDR3 spans 12 amino acids. The CDR3 is CAWRFGQYEQYF. The CDR3 DNA sequence: TGTGCCTGGAGATTCGGTCAGTACGAGCAGTACTTC.

V gene TRBV28 combines with J gene TRBJ2-1, with 7 nucleotides matching TRBD1. This CDR3 comprises 15 residues. The ends lost 5 bases at V and 5 bases at J; junction bases unmatched: 9. The germline V gene has CDR1 MDHEN and CDR2 SYDVKM. The CDR3 is CASSPRDRPDNEQFF. As DNA, the CDR3 is TGTGCCAGCAGTCCCCGGGACAGACCGGACAATGAGCAGTTCTTC.

J is TRBJ1-1 and V is TRBV2, with D possibly being TRBD1 (5 bases). Trimming removed 6 bases at V and 3 bases at J, with 14 bases between. CDR1 and CDR2 (germline): SNHLY, FYNNEI. This CDR3 spans 14 amino acids. The CDR3 DNA reads TGTGCCAGCAGGCCCAGGGTAGGAGACACTGAAGCTTTCTTT. This translates into CASRPRVGDTEAFF.

This clone was observed a single time. The chain joins TRBV7-8 to TRBJ2-5; 9 nucleotides line up with TRBD2. The germline V gene has CDR1 SGHVS and CDR2 FQNEAQ. CDR3 length equals 15 residues. V lost 7 bases and J lost 3; bases outside the gene matches: 9. The CDR3 nucleotides are TGTGCCAGCAACAGACCGGGACTAGCTAAAGAGACCCAGTACTTC. Protein: CASNRPGLAKETQYF.

The rearrangement links TRBV5-1 to TRBJ1-2, with a tentative D call TRBD1 (5 bases). This CDR3 is 13 amino acids long. Germline loops: CDR1 SGHRS, CDR2 YFSETQ. The germline V and J ends were trimmed by 0 bases and 2 bases, with 5 bases remaining between them. The CDR3 sequence: CASSLGQNYGYTF. For the CDR3, the DNA is TGCGCCAGCAGCTTGGGACAGAACTATGGCTACACCTTC.

The chain is built from TRBV11-2 and TRBJ2-7; 7 bases fit TRBD2. J gave up 1 base and V 7 bases, and 4 bases lay outside the gene matches. Germline-derived CDR1 and CDR2 are SGHAT and FQNNGV. The CDR3 sequence is 13 residues long. CDR3 residues: CASNLGGSYEQYF. For the CDR3, the DNA is TGTGCCAGCAACCTGGGGGGGTCCTACGAGCAGTACTTC.

This clone was observed a single time. The rearrangement links TRBV19 to TRBJ1-1, with D possibly matching TRBD1 (5 bases). CDR3 length equals 15 residues. V lost 5 bases and J lost 5, with 18 bases in between. CDR1 and CDR2 from the germline V gene are LNHDA and SQIVND (reference sequence). The CDR3 protein is CASSLGPNEGTEAFF. CDR3 DNA: TGTGCCAGTAGTCTGGGACCTAACGAGGGTACTGAAGCTTTCTTT.

V usage is TRBV5-1 and J usage is TRBJ2-5; 9 bases are a match to TRBD2. The CDR3 runs to 14 residues. J lost 2 bases, V lost 4 bases, and 3 bases had no gene match. CDR1 and CDR2 (germline): SGHRS, YFSETQ. The chain's CDR3 is CASSMAGGQETQYF. The DNA of the CDR3 is TGCGCCAGCAGCATGGCGGGAGGGCAAGAGACCCAGTACTTC.

The chain uses TRBV7-2 and TRBJ1-5; D is possibly TRBD1 (6 bases). The V end was cut by 5 bases, the J end by 1 base, with 12 bases between. This CDR3 spans 15 amino acids. Germline lookup yields CDR1 SGHTA and CDR2 FQGNSA. The CDR3 is CASSPQGMSNQPQHF. CDR3 sequence (DNA): TGTGCCAGCAGCCCACAGGGTATGAGCAATCAGCCCCAGCATTTT.

The gene calls are TRBV10-3 and TRBJ1-1, with D perhaps matching TRBD1 (6 bases). Looked up from germline, CDR1 is ENHRY and CDR2 is SYGVKD. The CDR3 is 12 amino acids. V lost 10 bases, J lost 0 bases, and 9 bases lay in between. CDR3 bases: TGTGCCACCGGACAGATGAACACTGAAGCTTTCTTT. Its translation: CATGQMNTEAFF.

The chain is built from TRBV5-1 and TRBJ2-2; perhaps TRBD2 as D (5 bases). The V end was cut by 0 bases, the J end by 3 bases, with 9 bases between. The CDR3 consists of 15 residues. The V gene's germline CDR1 is SGHRS and CDR2 YFSETQ. CDR3 amino acids: CASSLVGIDTGELFF. CDR3 bases: TGCGCCAGCAGCTTGGTCGGGATCGACACCGGGGAGCTGTTTTTT.

This chain uses TRBV12-1 with TRBJ2-3; the listed D gene, TRBD2, was not tested against the DNA. TRBV12-1 is given as a pseudogene. This CDR3 comprises 16 residues. As DNA, the CDR3 is TGTGCCAGCAGCTTTACTAGCGGGGGGAGCACAGATACGCAGTATTTT. Amino acid sequence: CASSFTSGGSTDTQYF.

The J gene is TRBJ2-7, the V gene TRBV28; either TRBD1 or TRBD2 may supply D (5 bases each). Trimming cost V 6 bases and J 0 bases, with 15 bases left between them. CDR1 is MDHEN and CDR2 is SYDVKM in the germline V gene. The CDR3 spans 15 residues. CDR3 in DNA: TGTGCCAGCAGCATGGGGGTAATAGGCTCCTACGAGCAGTACTTC. It is translated as CASSMGVIGSYEQYF.

The chain employs TRBV5-6 and TRBJ1-1; D unclear. The V end was cut by 5 bases, the J end by 4 bases, with 15 bases between. Germline V lookup: CDR1 SGHDT, CDR2 YYEEEE. The CDR3 totals 14 residues. The DNA of the CDR3 is TGTGCCAGCAGTCCCCTTTGGAAGACCACTGAAGCTTTCTTT. Translated: CASSPLWKTTEAFF.

This clone was picked up a small number of times. This chain uses TRBV30 with TRBJ2-7; TRBD1 or TRBD2 may be the D gene (6 bases each). Trimming took off 3 bases at V and 0 bases at J, with 15 bases between the two ends. The CDR3 extends over 15 amino acids. Per germline, CDR1 GTSNPN and CDR2 SVGIG (reference sequence). CDR3 amino acids: CAWRGLGGASYEQYF. In nucleotides, the CDR3 is TGTGCCTGGAGGGGCCTGGGGGGCGCCTCCTACGAGCAGTACTTC.

This clone has more than one count but fewer than ten. The J gene is TRBJ2-7, the V gene TRBV6-6; TRBD1 agrees at 8 bases. Trimming removed 0 bases from V and 1 base from J; junction bases left unmatched: 2. Germline CDR1 and CDR2: MNHNY and SVGAGI (reference sequence). There are 15 residues in the CDR3. DNA of the CDR3: TGTGCCAGCAGTTACTCCGGGACAGGTTCCTACGAGCAGTACTTC. Amino acids: CASSYSGTGSYEQYF.

The chain joins TRBV9 to TRBJ2-7; 7 bases agree with TRBD1. Germline assignment: CDR1 SGDLS and CDR2 YYNGEE. J lost 3 bases, V lost 3 bases, and 9 bases had no gene match. This CDR3 has 15 amino acids. This CDR3 is CASSAGQERFYEQYF. CDR3 nucleotides: TGTGCCAGCAGCGCAGGACAGGAACGTTTCTACGAGCAGTACTTC.